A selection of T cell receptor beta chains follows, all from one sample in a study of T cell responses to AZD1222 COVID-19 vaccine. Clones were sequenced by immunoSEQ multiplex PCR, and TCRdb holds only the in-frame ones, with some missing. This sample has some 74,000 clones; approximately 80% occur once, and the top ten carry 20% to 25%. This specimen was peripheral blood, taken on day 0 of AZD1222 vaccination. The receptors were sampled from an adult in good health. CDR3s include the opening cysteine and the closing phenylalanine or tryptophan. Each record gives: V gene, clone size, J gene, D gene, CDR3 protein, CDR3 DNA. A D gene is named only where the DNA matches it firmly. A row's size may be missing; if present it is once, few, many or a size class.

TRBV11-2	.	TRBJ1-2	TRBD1	CASSLLSGTGGMSYGYTF	TGTGCCAGCAGCTTATTATCCGGGACAGGGGGCATGAGCTATGGCTACACCTTC
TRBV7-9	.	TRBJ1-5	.	CASSYGGQGDQPQHF	TGTGCCAGCAGCTATGGAGGGCAGGGTGATCAGCCCCAGCATTTT
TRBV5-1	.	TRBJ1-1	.	CASSLGGRRDTEAFF	TGCGCCAGCAGCTTGGGGGGTCGTAGGGACACTGAAGCTTTCTTT
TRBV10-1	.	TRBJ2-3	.	CASSADSDTQYF	TGCGCCAGCAGCGCGGACTCAGATACGCAGTATTTT
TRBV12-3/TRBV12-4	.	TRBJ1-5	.	CASSLGEGQPQHF	TGTGCCAGCAGTTTGGGAGAAGGACAGCCCCAGCATTTT
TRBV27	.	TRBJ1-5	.	CASRPYQGLQPQHF	TGTGCCAGCAGACCTTATCAGGGGCTACAGCCCCAGCATTTT
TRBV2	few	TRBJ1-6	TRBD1	CARSGQGNSPLHF	TGTGCCAGATCGGGACAGGGGAATTCACCCCTCCACTTT
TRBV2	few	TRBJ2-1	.	CASSESPGGPNEQFF	TGTGCCAGCAGTGAGAGCCCGGGCGGGCCTAATGAGCAGTTCTTC
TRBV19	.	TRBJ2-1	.	CASRSGSSYNEQFF	TGTGCCAGTAGGTCAGGTAGCTCCTACAATGAGCAGTTCTTC
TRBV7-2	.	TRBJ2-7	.	CASSQGQIEQYF	TGTGCCAGCAGCCAAGGACAGATCGAGCAGTACTTC
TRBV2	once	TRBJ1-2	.	CASSEGWAGQALHYGYTF	TGTGCCAGCAGTGAAGGGTGGGCAGGGCAAGCCCTTCACTATGGCTACACCTTC
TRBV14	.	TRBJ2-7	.	CASRSNGGSSGEQYF	TGTGCCAGCAGATCAAATGGGGGGAGTTCAGGCGAGCAGTACTTC
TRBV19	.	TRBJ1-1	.	CASSIRPLTDFMNTEAFF	TGTGCCAGTAGTATCCGCCCGTTGACAGATTTCATGAACACTGAAGCTTTCTTT
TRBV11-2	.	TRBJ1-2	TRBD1	CATTPGQGVSGYTF	TGTGCCACTACCCCCGGCCAGGGGGTGTCTGGCTACACCTTC
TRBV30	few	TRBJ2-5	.	CAWSLQTQYF	TGTGCCTGGAGCCTACAGACCCAGTACTTC
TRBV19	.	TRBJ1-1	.	CASSYLAGNTEAFF	TGTGCCAGTAGTTATCTCGCCGGGAACACTGAAGCTTTCTTT
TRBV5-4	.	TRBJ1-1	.	CASSLDLSNTEAFF	TGTGCCAGCAGCTTAGATCTTTCGAACACTGAAGCTTTCTTT
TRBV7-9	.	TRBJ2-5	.	CASSFSSRETQYF	TGTGCCAGCAGCTTCTCTAGTCGGGAGACCCAGTACTTC
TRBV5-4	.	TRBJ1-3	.	CASSFFIKGSGNTIYF	TGTGCCAGCAGCTTTTTCATTAAAGGATCTGGAAACACCATATATTTT
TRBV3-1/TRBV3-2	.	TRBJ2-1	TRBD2	CASSYGTSDNEQFF	TGTGCCAGCAGCTACGGGACTAGCGATAATGAGCAGTTCTTC
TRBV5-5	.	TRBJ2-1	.	CASSPEGSGLYNEQFF	TGTGCCAGCAGCCCCGAGGGTAGCGGACTCTACAATGAGCAGTTCTTC
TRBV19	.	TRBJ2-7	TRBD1	CASAERGGAEQYF	TGTGCCAGTGCAGAGAGAGGGGGCGCCGAGCAGTACTTC
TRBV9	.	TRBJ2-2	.	CASSVIGEGGELFF	TGTGCCAGCAGCGTAATAGGGGAAGGCGGGGAGCTGTTTTTT
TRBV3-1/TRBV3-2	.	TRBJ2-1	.	CASSQEGDTASYNEQFF	TGTGCCAGCAGCCAAGAGGGGGATACAGCGTCCTACAATGAGCAGTTCTTC
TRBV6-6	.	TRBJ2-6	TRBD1	CASDRGRGANVLTF	TGTGCCAGTGACAGGGGGCGAGGGGCCAACGTCCTGACTTTC
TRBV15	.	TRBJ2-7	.	CATSRDRTTYEQYF	TGTGCCACCAGCAGAGACAGGACCACCTACGAGCAGTACTTC
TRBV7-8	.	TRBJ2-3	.	CASSFRFGRPGGDTQYF	TGTGCCAGCAGCTTCCGCTTTGGGAGGCCCGGCGGGGATACGCAGTATTTT
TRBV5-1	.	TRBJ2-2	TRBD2	CASVPTPGGGELFF	TGCGCCAGCGTTCCGACCCCGGGAGGCGGGGAGCTGTTTTTT
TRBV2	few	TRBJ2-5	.	CASSVLRGSETQYF	TGTGCCAGCAGTGTTTTACGGGGCTCGGAGACCCAGTACTTC
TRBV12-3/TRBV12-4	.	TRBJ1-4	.	CASSFLLAEKLFF	TGTGCCAGCAGTTTTCTTTTGGCGGAAAAACTGTTTTTT
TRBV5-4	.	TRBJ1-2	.	CASSLDRERVNYGYTF	TGTGCCAGCAGCTTGGATCGCGAACGAGTTAACTATGGCTACACCTTC
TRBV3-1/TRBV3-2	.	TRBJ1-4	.	CASSQNRDGVKLFF	TGTGCCAGCAGCCAAAATAGGGATGGGGTAAAACTGTTTTTT
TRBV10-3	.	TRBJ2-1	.	CAISTNPSVGSNEQFF	TGTGCCATCAGTACCAACCCTAGCGTGGGGTCCAATGAGCAGTTCTTC
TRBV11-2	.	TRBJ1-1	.	CASSLGGGQAFF	TGTGCCAGCAGCTTAGGAGGGGGACAAGCTTTCTTT
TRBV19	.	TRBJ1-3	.	CASATGSSGNTIYF	TGTGCCAGCGCCACGGGCAGCTCTGGAAACACCATATATTTT
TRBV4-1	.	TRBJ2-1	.	CASSQDLWNEQFF	TGCGCCAGCAGCCAAGATCTTTGGAATGAGCAGTTCTTC
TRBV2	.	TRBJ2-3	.	CASSEKGARADTQYF	TGTGCCAGCAGTGAAAAAGGGGCCAGGGCAGATACGCAGTATTTT
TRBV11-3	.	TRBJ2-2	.	CASRQQGTSNTGELFF	TGTGCCAGCAGACAACAGGGAACGTCGAACACCGGGGAGCTGTTTTTT
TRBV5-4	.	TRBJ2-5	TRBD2	CASSLDSGGFQETQYF	TGTGCCAGCAGCTTGGATAGCGGGGGCTTCCAAGAGACCCAGTACTTC